This TCR beta chain was documented in a study of early T cells in non-severe SARS-CoV-2 infection. On the study more broadly: Bulk RNA isolated from unsorted whole blood underwent sequencing; chains were not paired.

V was pared by 2 bases and J by 3 bases, with 10 bases between. Germline values: CDR1 MDHEN, CDR2 SYDVKM. The CDR3 extends over 14 amino acids. Attached unique molecular identifiers marked individual cDNA molecules. TCRdb fed the 5' RACE reads into MiXCR, producing one record per CDR3 protein. The table records approximately 71,000 distinct CDR3 sequences, about an eighth of them present only once. General study findings and limits: Using VDJdb, the matching emphasized anti-spike CD8 responses while missing private and CD4 specificities.

In its sample, this clonotype was seen many times. Its cognate antigen is unknown. The chain recombines TRBV28 with TRBJ1-2; possible D gene TRBD1, 5 bases. Sequencing was performed on whole blood, taken at baseline. The sequence came from an adult who was a healthcare worker with PCR-confirmed SARS-CoV-2 infection or an uninfected control (not recorded which). CDR3: CASSLVVGDYGYTF. The CDR3 DNA sequence: TGTGCCAGCAGTTTAGTTGTAGGGGACTATGGCTACACCTTC.